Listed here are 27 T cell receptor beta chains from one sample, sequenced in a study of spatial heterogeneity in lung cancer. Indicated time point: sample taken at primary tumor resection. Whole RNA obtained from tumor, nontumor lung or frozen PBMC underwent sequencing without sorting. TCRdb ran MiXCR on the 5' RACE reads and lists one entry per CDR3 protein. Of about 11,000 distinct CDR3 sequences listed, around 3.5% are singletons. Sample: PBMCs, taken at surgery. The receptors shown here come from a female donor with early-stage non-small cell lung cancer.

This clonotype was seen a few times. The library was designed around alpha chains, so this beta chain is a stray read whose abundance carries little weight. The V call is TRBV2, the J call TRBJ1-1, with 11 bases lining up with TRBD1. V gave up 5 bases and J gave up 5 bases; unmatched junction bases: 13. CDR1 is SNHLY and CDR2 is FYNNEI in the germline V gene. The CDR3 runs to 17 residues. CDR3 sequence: CASSTYGTGGTKTEAFF. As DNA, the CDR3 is TGTGCCAGCAGTACCTATGGGACAGGGGGGACAAAAACTGAAGCTTTCTTT.

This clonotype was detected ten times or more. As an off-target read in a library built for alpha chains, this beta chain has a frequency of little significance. The CDR3 DNA sequence: TGTGCCAGCAGTCCAACCCACACTGAAGCTTTCTTT. Its protein is CASSPTHTEAFF. This sequence joins TRBV28 and TRBJ1-1, with D uncertain. Trimming left V 5 bases short and J 3 bases short, with 7 bases between. There are 12 residues in the CDR3. The germline gives CDR1 MDHEN, CDR2 SYDVKM.

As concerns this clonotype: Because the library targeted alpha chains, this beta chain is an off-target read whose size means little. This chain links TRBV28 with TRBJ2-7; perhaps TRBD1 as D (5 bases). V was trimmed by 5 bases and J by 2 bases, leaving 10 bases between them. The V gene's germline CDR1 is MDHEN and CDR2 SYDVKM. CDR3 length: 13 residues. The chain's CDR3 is CASSRQSAYEQYF. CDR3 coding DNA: TGTGCCAGCAGTCGACAGAGCGCCTACGAGCAGTACTTC.

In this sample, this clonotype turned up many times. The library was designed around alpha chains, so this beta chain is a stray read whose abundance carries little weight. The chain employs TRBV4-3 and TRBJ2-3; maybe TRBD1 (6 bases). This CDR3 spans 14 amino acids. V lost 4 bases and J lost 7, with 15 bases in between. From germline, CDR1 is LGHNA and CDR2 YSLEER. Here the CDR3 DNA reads TGCGCCAGCAGCCCCTACGCAGGGGCAAATACGCAGTATTTT. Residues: CASSPYAGANTQYF.

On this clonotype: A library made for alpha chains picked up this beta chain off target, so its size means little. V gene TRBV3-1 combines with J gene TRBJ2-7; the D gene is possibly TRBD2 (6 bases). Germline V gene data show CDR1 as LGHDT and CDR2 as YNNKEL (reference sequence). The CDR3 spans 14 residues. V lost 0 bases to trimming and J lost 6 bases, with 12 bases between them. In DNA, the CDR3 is TGTGCCAGCAGCCAAGACACGGAAGCGGGCGAGCAGTACTTC. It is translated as CASSQDTEAGEQYF.

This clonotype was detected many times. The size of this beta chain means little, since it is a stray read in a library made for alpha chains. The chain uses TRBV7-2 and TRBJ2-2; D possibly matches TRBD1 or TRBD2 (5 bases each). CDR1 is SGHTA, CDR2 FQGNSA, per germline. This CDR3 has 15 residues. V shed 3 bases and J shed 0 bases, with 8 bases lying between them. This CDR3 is CASSFGGSNTGELFF. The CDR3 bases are TGTGCCAGCAGCTTTGGGGGATCGAACACCGGGGAGCTGTTTTTT.

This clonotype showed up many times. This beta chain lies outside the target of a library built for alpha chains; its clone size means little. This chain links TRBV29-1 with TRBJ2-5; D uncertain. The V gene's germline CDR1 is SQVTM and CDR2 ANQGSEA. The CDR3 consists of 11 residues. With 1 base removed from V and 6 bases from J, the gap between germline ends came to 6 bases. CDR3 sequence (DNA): TGCAGCGTTGAAGCCAGGCAGACCCAGTACTTC. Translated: CSVEARQTQYF.

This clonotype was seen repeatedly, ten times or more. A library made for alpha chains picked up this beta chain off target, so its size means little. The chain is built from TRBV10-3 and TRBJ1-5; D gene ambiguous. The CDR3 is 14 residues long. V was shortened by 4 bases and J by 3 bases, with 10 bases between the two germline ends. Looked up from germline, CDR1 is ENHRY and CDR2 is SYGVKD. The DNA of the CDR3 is TGTGCCATCAGTGCTGGGTCTAACAATCAGCCCCAGCATTTT. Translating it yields CAISAGSNNQPQHF.

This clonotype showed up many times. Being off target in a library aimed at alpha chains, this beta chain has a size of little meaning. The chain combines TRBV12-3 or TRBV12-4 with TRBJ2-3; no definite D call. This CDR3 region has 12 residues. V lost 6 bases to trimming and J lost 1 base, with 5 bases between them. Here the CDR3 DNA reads TGTGCCAGCAGGGCAGGCACAGATACGCAGTATTTT. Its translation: CASRAGTDTQYF.

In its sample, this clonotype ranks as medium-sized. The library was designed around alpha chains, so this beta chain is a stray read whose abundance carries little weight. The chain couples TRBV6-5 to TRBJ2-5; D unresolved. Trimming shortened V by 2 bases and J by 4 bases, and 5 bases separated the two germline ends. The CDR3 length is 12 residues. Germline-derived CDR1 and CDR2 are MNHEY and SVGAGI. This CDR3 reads CASSYGGETQYF. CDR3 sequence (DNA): TGTGCCAGCAGTTACGGCGGAGAGACCCAGTACTTC.

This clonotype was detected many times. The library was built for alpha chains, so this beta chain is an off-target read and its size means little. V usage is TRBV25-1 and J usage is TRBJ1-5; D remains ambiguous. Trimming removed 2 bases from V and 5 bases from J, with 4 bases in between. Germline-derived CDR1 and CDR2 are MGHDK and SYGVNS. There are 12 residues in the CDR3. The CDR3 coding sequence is TGTGCCAGCAGTGAAAATGATCAGCCCCAGCATTTT. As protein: CASSENDQPQHF.

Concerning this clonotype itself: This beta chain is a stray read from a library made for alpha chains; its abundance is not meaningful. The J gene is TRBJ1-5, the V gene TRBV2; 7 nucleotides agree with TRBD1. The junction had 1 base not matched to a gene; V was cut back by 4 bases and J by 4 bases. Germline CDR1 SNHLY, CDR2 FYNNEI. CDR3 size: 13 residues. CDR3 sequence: CASSVTGNQPQHF. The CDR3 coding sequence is TGTGCCAGCAGTGTGACAGGGAATCAGCCCCAGCATTTT.

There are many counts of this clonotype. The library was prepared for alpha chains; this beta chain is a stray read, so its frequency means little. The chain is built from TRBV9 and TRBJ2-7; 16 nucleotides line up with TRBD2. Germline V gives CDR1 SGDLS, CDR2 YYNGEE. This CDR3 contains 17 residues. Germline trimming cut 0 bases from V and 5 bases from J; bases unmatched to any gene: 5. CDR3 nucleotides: TGTGCCAGCAGCGTAGGAGGGGGGACTAGCGGGAGGGACGAGCAGTACTTC. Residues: CASSVGGGTSGRDEQYF.

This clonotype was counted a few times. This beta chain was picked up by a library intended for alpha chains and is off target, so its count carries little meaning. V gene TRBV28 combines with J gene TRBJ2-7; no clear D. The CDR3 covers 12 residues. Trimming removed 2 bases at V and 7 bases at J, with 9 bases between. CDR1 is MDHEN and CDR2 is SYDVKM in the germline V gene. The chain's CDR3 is CASSLRPREQYF. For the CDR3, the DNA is TGTGCCAGCAGTTTACGGCCGAGAGAGCAGTACTTC.

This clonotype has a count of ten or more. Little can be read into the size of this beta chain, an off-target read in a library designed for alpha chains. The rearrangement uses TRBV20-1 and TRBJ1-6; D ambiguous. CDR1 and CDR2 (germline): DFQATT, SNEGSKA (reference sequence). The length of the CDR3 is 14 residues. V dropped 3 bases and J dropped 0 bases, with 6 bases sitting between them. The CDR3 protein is CSASVSSYNSPLHF. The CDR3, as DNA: TGCAGTGCTAGCGTGAGCTCCTATAATTCACCCCTCCACTTT.

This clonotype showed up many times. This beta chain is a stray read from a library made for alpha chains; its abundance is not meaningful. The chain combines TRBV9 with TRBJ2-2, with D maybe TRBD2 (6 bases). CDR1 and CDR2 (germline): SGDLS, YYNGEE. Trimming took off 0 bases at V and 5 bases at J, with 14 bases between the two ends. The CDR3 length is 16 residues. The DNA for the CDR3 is TGTGCCAGCAGCGTAGGGGGACTGCCGACGACCGGGGAGCTGTTTTTT. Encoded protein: CASSVGGLPTTGELFF.

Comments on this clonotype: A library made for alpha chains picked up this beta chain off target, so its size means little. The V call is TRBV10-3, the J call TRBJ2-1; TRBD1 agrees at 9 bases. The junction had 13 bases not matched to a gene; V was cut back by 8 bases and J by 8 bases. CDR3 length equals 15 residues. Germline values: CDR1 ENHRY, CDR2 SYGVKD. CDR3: CAISANPGQGHEQFF. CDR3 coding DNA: TGTGCCATCTCGGCAAATCCGGGACAGGGCCATGAGCAGTTCTTC.

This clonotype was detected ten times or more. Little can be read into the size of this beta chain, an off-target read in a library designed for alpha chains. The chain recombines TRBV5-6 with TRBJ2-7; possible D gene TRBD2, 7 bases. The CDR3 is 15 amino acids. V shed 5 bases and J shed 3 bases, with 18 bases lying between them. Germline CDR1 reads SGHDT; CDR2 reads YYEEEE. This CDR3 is CASRWTGGRSYEQYF. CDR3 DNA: TGTGCCAGCAGATGGACCGGGGGGCGAAGCTACGAGCAGTACTTC.

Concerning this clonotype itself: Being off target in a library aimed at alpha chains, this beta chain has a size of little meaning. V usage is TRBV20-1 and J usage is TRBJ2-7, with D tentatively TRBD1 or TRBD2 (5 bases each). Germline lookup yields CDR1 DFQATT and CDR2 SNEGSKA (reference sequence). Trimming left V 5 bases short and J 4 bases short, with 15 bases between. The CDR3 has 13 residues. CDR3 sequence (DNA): TGCAGTGCTGGTACTCTTGGGGGTTACGAGCAGTACTTC. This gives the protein CSAGTLGGYEQYF.

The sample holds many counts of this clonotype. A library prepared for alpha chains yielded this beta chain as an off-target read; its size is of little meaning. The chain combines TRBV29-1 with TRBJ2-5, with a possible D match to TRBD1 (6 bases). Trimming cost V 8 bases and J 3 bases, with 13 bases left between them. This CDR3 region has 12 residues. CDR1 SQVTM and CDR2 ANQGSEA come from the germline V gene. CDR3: CSIRQAKETQYF. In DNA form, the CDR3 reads TGCAGCATTAGACAGGCTAAAGAGACCCAGTACTTC.

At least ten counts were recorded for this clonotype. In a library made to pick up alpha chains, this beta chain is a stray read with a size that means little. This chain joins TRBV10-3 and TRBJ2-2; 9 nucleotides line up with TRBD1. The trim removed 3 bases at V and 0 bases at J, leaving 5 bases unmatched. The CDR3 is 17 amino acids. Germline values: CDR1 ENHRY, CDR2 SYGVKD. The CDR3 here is CAISEGQGPSNTGELFF. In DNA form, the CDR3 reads TGTGCCATCAGTGAAGGACAGGGGCCCTCGAACACCGGGGAGCTGTTTTTT.

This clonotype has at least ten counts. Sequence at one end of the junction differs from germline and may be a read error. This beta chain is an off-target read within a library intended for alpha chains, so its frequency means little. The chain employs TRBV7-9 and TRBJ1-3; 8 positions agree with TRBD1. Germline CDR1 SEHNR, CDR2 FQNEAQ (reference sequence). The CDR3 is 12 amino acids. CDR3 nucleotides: TGTGCCAGCAGCTTGGGCGACAGGGGAAAGCATTTT. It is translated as CASSLGDRGKHF.

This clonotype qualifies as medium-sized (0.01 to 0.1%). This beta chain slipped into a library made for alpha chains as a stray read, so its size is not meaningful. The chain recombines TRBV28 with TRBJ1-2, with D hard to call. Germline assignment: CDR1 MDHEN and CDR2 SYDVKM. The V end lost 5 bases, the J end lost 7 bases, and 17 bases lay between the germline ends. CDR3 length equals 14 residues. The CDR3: CASSPHGQRTGYTF. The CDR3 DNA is TGTGCCAGCAGTCCCCATGGGCAGAGAACTGGCTACACCTTC.

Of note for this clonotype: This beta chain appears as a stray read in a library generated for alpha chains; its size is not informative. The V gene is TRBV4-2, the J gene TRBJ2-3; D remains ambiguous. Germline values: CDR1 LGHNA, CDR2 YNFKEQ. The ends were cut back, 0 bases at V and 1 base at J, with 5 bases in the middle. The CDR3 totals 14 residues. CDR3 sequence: CASSQDSRTDTQYF. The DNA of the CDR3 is TGTGCCAGCAGCCAAGACAGCCGCACAGATACGCAGTATTTT.

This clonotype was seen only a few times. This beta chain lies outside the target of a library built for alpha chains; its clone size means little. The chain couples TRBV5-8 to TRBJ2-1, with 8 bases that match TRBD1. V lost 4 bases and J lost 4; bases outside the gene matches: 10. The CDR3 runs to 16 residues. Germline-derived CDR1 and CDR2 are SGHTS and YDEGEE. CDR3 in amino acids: CASSLPDREEYNEQFF. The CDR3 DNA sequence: TGTGCCAGCAGCCTCCCGGACAGGGAGGAATACAATGAGCAGTTCTTC.

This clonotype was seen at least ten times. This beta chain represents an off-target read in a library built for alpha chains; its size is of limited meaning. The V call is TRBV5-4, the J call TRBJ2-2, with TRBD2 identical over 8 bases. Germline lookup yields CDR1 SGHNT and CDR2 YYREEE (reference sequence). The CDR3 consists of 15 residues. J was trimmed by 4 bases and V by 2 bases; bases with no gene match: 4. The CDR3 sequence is CASSFGAGATGELFF. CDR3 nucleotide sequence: TGTGCCAGCAGCTTTGGAGCGGGAGCCACCGGGGAGCTGTTTTTT.

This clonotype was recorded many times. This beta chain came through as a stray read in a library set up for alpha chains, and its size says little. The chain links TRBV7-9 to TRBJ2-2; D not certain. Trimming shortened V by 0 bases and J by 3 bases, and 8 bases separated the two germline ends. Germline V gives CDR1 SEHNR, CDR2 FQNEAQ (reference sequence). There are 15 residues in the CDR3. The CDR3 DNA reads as TGTGCCAGCAGCTTAGCGGAAGGCTACACCGGGGAGCTGTTTTTT. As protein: CASSLAEGYTGELFF.